Sequencing of this T cell receptor (beta chain) was carried out in a study of blood T cell repertoires in COVID-19 (dated by TCRdb to about 2020). About the study as a whole: Samples from collaborators originated in the United States, Italy and Spain and spanned both the acute and convalescent phases of COVID-19. The material from the prospective study consisted of cDNA or gDNA derived from T cells, B-cell-depleted T cells, or PBMCs. Deeply sampled blood TCRbeta repertoires from subjects exposed to, actively infected with, or recovered from COVID-19 were included in the dataset. The repertoires were released in a freely available public database intended as a resource for research on the immune response to SARS-CoV-2. Samples came from the ongoing ImmuneRACE study (first 160 participants) plus 1,254 subjects from 6 global collaborators. The sample metadata nearly always contained a de-identified subject ID, COVID-19 status, age in years and sex. Where HLA class I and class II types were available, the types were taken from metadata supplied by the sample provider, not from assay-based typing. The research as a whole found: How much clinical and demographic metadata was included differed by source and by participant, and the metadata was provided uncurated.

TCRbeta CDR3 regions were amplified from genomic DNA by means of the immunoSEQ Assay, a bias-controlled multiplex PCR. Concerning the study's data processing: The number of nucleated cells in each sample was estimated from the amplification of reference gene primers within the assay. To quantify the absolute abundance of each unique TCRbeta CDR3 rearrangement, sequence reads were collapsed and filtered. For each sample, productive Simpson clonality was calculated by taking the square root of Simpson's diversity index across productive rearrangements. TCRdb holds this immuneACCESS table with in-frame rearrangements only. Some clones are missing; in checked studies, unresolved V genes explain under half, and the rest has no known cause. V and J calls plus clone size are reproduced from that table; the DNA served to infer D and trimming. This sample lists roughly 150,000 clones; roughly 91% were detected once. The ten most abundant clones make up roughly 2% of the sample.

V is pruned by 6 bases and J by 4 bases, leaving 7 bases of the junction without a gene match. CDR1 MNHEY and CDR2 SVGAGI are derived from the germline V gene. From its cysteine to its phenylalanine, the CDR3 spans 14 amino acids. This entry keeps only the CDR3 DNA: 42 bases, framed from base 1. This clone has only a few counts. This clone's antigen is unknown. The record has no base qualities; no much larger clone is one base away. Collaborating institutions collected whole blood in K2EDTA tubes following their own protocols. Collaborator samples were shipped for TCRbeta analysis as frozen whole blood, isolated PBMCs, or DNA extracted from either sample type.

Source material: peripheral blood. The sequence links TRBV6-5 to TRBJ1-2, and 8 bases in between align with TRBD1. The sequence was collected from a man between 18 and 35 years old with acute or convalescent COVID-19. The sequenced DNA is TGTGCCAGCAGGTCAGGGGGCAGGGGCTATGGCTACACCTTC. Translated, it reads CASRSGGRGYGYTF.